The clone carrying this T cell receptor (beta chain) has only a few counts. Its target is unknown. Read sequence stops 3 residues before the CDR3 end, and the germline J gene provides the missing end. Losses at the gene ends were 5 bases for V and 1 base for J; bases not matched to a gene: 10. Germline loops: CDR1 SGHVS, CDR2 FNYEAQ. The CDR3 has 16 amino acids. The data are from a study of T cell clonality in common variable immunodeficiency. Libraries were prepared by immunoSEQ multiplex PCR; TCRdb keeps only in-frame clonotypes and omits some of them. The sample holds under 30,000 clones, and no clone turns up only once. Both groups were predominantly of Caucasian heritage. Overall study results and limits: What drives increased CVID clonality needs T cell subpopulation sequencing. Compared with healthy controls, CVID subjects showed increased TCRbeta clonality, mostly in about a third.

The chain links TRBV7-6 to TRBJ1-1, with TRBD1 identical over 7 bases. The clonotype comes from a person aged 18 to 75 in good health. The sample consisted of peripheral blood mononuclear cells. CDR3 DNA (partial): TGTGCCAGCAGCGACGAGGAGGGGGCGGGGAACACTGAA. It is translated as CASSDEEGAGNTE. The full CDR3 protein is CASSDEEGAGNTEAFF.